Listed below are T cell receptor beta chains from one sample, sequenced in a study of shared clonotypes between healthy human individuals. Profiled with immunoSEQ multiplex PCR; TCRdb holds only in-frame clones, not every one. Among millions of clones, approximately 92% were seen once, and the ten largest hold more than 0.12%. The source material was naive CD4+ T cells sorted from blood. The receptors here all came from a man between 18 and 35 years old in good health. The CDR3 runs from the conserved cysteine through the conserved F or W. A D gene is named only where the DNA matches it firmly. For some rows the clone size is stated as once, few or many, or as a class when expanded; others skip it.

j_gene: TRBJ2-3
abundance: -
d_gene: -
v_gene: TRBV27
CDR3nt: TGTGCCAGCAGCCAGCGGAGTAGCACAGATACGCAGTATTTT
CDR3aa: CASSQRSSTDTQYF

j_gene: TRBJ1-5
abundance: -
d_gene: -
v_gene: TRBV4-1
CDR3nt: TGCGCCAGCAGCTGGACGTATGGAGTGAATAGCAATCAGCCCCAGCATTTT
CDR3aa: CASSWTYGVNSNQPQHF

j_gene: TRBJ1-2
abundance: -
d_gene: -
v_gene: TRBV9
CDR3nt: TGTGCCAGCAGCGTCGTCACGGCCGCTAACTATGGCTACACCTTC
CDR3aa: CASSVVTAANYGYTF

j_gene: TRBJ2-3
abundance: -
d_gene: TRBD2
v_gene: TRBV30
CDR3nt: TGTGCCTGGGCCCCTGGACTAGCGGGGGGGCGCACAGATACGCAGTATTTT
CDR3aa: CAWAPGLAGGRTDTQYF

j_gene: TRBJ1-1
abundance: -
d_gene: -
v_gene: TRBV4-1
CDR3nt: TGCGCCAGCAGCCTCTCGGCCCGCGGGAACACTGAAGCTTTCTTT
CDR3aa: CASSLSARGNTEAFF

j_gene: TRBJ1-6
abundance: -
d_gene: TRBD1
v_gene: TRBV30
CDR3nt: TGTGCCTGGAGGACAGGGGGATTCTATAATTCACCCCTCCACTTT
CDR3aa: CAWRTGGFYNSPLHF

j_gene: TRBJ1-2
abundance: -
d_gene: -
v_gene: TRBV7-2
CDR3nt: TGTGCCAGCAGCTTAAAGCAAGGCTACACCTTC
CDR3aa: CASSLKQGYTF

j_gene: TRBJ1-4
abundance: few
d_gene: TRBD1
v_gene: TRBV2
CDR3nt: TGTGCCAGCAGCATCCAGGACAGGCTCCTCTTAGAACTGTTTTTT
CDR3aa: CASSIQDRLLLELFF

j_gene: TRBJ1-5
abundance: once
d_gene: TRBD1
v_gene: TRBV2
CDR3nt: TGTGCCAGCAGTGCCGGGACAGGACATCAGCCCCAGCATTTT
CDR3aa: CASSAGTGHQPQHF

j_gene: TRBJ1-2
abundance: -
d_gene: -
v_gene: TRBV2
CDR3nt: TGTGCCAGCAGTGAATGGGGGGACTATGGCTACACCTTC
CDR3aa: CASSEWGDYGYTF

j_gene: TRBJ2-7
abundance: -
d_gene: -
v_gene: TRBV6-1
CDR3nt: TGTGCCAGCAGGGGCGGGGACACCGGTAGGGACGAGCAGTACTTC
CDR3aa: CASRGGDTGRDEQYF

j_gene: TRBJ2-5
abundance: -
d_gene: TRBD1
v_gene: TRBV18
CDR3nt: TGTGCCAGCTCCCAAACCCGGGACAGCCAAGAGACCCAGTACTTC
CDR3aa: CASSQTRDSQETQYF

j_gene: TRBJ1-2
abundance: once
d_gene: -
v_gene: TRBV2
CDR3nt: TGTGCCAGCAGGGTGGGAACCCTCTATGGCTACACCTTC
CDR3aa: CASRVGTLYGYTF

j_gene: TRBJ2-3
abundance: once
d_gene: TRBD2
v_gene: TRBV5-1
CDR3nt: TGCGCCAGCAGCTTGGCCGGGAGCGGGAGGACAGATACGCAGTATTTT
CDR3aa: CASSLAGSGRTDTQYF

j_gene: TRBJ1-3
abundance: -
d_gene: -
v_gene: TRBV7-4
CDR3nt: TGTGCCAGCAGCTTCTGGGTCCGGACAGGAAACACCATATATTTT
CDR3aa: CASSFWVRTGNTIYF

j_gene: TRBJ1-6
abundance: few
d_gene: -
v_gene: TRBV30
CDR3nt: TGTGCCTGGAATCCGGGACACCGAAATTCACCCCTCCACTTT
CDR3aa: CAWNPGHRNSPLHF

j_gene: TRBJ2-7
abundance: -
d_gene: TRBD2
v_gene: TRBV5-4
CDR3nt: TGTGCCAGCAGCTTAAGCCGGGGAGCGGGAGGGCCATACGAGCAGTACTTC
CDR3aa: CASSLSRGAGGPYEQYF

j_gene: TRBJ1-5
abundance: once
d_gene: -
v_gene: TRBV18
CDR3nt: TGTGCCAGCTCACCTCTCGACACTCAGCCCCAGCATTTT
CDR3aa: CASSPLDTQPQHF

j_gene: TRBJ1-2
abundance: -
d_gene: -
v_gene: TRBV4-1
CDR3nt: TGCGCCAGCAGCCAAGATCTTCGGGGAGATGGCTACACCTTC
CDR3aa: CASSQDLRGDGYTF

j_gene: TRBJ1-2
abundance: -
d_gene: -
v_gene: TRBV2
CDR3nt: TGTGCCAGCAGTGAAGTGGGGGGAAGTGGCTACACCTTC
CDR3aa: CASSEVGGSGYTF

j_gene: TRBJ1-2
abundance: once
d_gene: -
v_gene: TRBV4-3
CDR3nt: TGCGCCAGCAGCCAAGAAGTCGAGGGGGGCTATGGCTACACCTTC
CDR3aa: CASSQEVEGGYGYTF

j_gene: TRBJ2-1
abundance: -
d_gene: -
v_gene: TRBV6-5
CDR3nt: TGTGCCAGCAGTCCCGGTGGCGGGTGGTTCAATGAGCAGTTCTTC
CDR3aa: CASSPGGGWFNEQFF